The 8 T cell receptor beta chains below all came from one sample that was sequenced in a study of blood T cell repertoires in COVID-19. Clones were sequenced by immunoSEQ multiplex PCR, and TCRdb holds only the in-frame ones, with some missing. This table holds 150,000 to 200,000 clones, 85% to 90% found once. Sequencing used peripheral blood. These receptors came from a woman aged 18-29 years who had recovered from COVID-19.

This clone has a handful of counts. This rearrangement joins TRBV4-1 to TRBJ2-7, with D possibly being TRBD2 (5 bases). CDR1 and CDR2 (germline): MGHRA, YSYEKL. Trimming left V 3 bases short and J 0 bases short, with 18 bases between. This CDR3 is built from 17 residues. CDR3 loop: CASSHPSRGTSSYEQYF. DNA of the CDR3: TGCGCCAGCAGCCACCCCTCCCGGGGTACGTCCTCCTACGAGCAGTACTTC.

The chain has TRBV12-5 and TRBJ1-2; TRBD1 is a possible D gene (6 bases). Germline V gene data show CDR1 as LGHNT and CDR2 as FRNRAP. This CDR3 spans 15 amino acids. The ends were cut back, 2 bases at V and 4 bases at J, with 14 bases in the middle. The CDR3 loop reads CASGLFDGGGYGYTF. The DNA for the CDR3 is TGTGCTAGTGGTTTGTTCGATGGGGGCGGCTATGGCTACACCTTC.

V gene TRBV9 combines with J gene TRBJ2-7; D might be TRBD1 (6 bases). Germline lookup yields CDR1 SGDLS and CDR2 YYNGEE. The CDR3 is 12 amino acids. The V gene lost 4 bases and the J gene lost 2 bases, with 7 bases spanning the gap. CDR3 nucleotide sequence: TGTGCCAGCAGCTCAGGGGCCTACGAGCAGTACTTC. It codes for CASSSGAYEQYF.

The chain uses TRBV2 and TRBJ2-6, with a tentative D call TRBD2 (5 bases). CDR3 length equals 16 residues. The germline V gene encodes CDR1 SNHLY and CDR2 FYNNEI. The V end was cut by 2 bases, the J end by 4 bases, with 12 bases between. CDR3 bases: TGTGCCAGCAGTGAAAGGCGGGCGGCCGGGGCCAACGTCCTGACTTTC. This gives the protein CASSERRAAGANVLTF.

The chain employs TRBV7-9 and TRBJ2-3; unclear D gene. Germline V gives CDR1 SEHNR, CDR2 FQNEAQ (reference sequence). CDR3 length equals 12 residues. Deletions cut 5 bases from V and 4 bases from J, with 7 bases between. This CDR3 reads CASSPFSDTQYF. The CDR3 region has the DNA TGTGCCAGCAGCCCGTTTTCAGATACGCAGTATTTT.

The chain recombines TRBV24-1 with TRBJ1-5; D call uncertain. V lost 4 bases and J lost 0, with 6 bases in between. CDR3 length equals 14 residues. CDR1 and CDR2 (germline): KGHDR, SFDVKD. CDR3 DNA: TGTGCCACCAGTGAGCGATATAGCAATCAGCCCCAGCATTTT. Encoded protein: CATSERYSNQPQHF.

This sequence joins TRBV18 and TRBJ2-7; 10 bases match TRBD1. Germline trimming cut 4 bases from V and 4 bases from J; bases unmatched to any gene: 7. Germline CDR1 KGHSH, CDR2 LQKENI. The CDR3 has 15 amino acids. The CDR3 DNA is TGTGCCAGCTCACAAGCGACAGGGGGCTGGTACGAGCAGTACTTC. This encodes CASSQATGGWYEQYF. Based on the CDR3 plus reference TRBV18 and TRBJ2-7, the full variable domain is NAGVMQNPRHLVRRRGQEARLRCSPMKGHSHVYWYRQLPEEGLKFMVYLQKENIIDESGMPKERFSAEFPKEGPSILRIQQVVRGDSAAYFCASSQATGGWYEQYFGPGTRLTVT.

The chain employs TRBV7-9 and TRBJ1-3, with TRBD1 matching over 9 bases. The junction had 4 bases not matched to a gene; V was cut back by 5 bases and J by 2 bases. Germline V gene sequence: CDR1 SEHNR, CDR2 FQNEAQ (reference sequence). This CDR3 region has 15 residues. This CDR3 reads CASSPGQGTGNTIYF. The CDR3 nucleotides read TGTGCCAGCAGCCCGGGACAGGGTACTGGAAACACCATATATTTT.